This T cell receptor (beta chain) was obtained from a study of metastatic and nonmetastatic thyroid tumors. As for the study in general: The authors compared repertoires across blood and tumor or nodule tissue from malignant and benign thyroid patients. The study, taken as a whole, reports: The reported finding was significantly higher TCR beta diversity in malignant thyroid tumors relative to benign nodules, in blood and tumor.

None of the patients had undergone any treatment ahead of thyroid surgery. Under the authors' procedure: CDR3 was compared across clinicopathological groups, and the resulting differences were used to build a distant-metastasis classifier for papillary thyroid cancer. TCRdb called clones again from the PCR reads with MiXCR. TCRdb, not the authors, supplied the V and J calls. This table has about 23,000 clones, about a quarter appearing once. Worth noting for this clone: Its antigen is undetermined.

V was trimmed by 6 bases and J by 4 bases, leaving 15 bases between them. Germline assignment: CDR1 MNHNS and CDR2 SASEGT. This CDR3 region has 14 residues. The sequenced sample consisted of tumor tissue. The origin of this receptor is a female donor with papillary thyroid cancer or a benign thyroid nodule (not recorded which). Some clones in this sample may be carry-over from other donors' samples. The chain combines TRBV6-1 with TRBJ1-2, with a possible D match to TRBD1 (5 bases). The CDR3 nucleotides are TGTGCCAGCAGACCGTTCCTACAGGCCTATGGCTACACCTTC. It encodes CASRPFLQAYGYTF.